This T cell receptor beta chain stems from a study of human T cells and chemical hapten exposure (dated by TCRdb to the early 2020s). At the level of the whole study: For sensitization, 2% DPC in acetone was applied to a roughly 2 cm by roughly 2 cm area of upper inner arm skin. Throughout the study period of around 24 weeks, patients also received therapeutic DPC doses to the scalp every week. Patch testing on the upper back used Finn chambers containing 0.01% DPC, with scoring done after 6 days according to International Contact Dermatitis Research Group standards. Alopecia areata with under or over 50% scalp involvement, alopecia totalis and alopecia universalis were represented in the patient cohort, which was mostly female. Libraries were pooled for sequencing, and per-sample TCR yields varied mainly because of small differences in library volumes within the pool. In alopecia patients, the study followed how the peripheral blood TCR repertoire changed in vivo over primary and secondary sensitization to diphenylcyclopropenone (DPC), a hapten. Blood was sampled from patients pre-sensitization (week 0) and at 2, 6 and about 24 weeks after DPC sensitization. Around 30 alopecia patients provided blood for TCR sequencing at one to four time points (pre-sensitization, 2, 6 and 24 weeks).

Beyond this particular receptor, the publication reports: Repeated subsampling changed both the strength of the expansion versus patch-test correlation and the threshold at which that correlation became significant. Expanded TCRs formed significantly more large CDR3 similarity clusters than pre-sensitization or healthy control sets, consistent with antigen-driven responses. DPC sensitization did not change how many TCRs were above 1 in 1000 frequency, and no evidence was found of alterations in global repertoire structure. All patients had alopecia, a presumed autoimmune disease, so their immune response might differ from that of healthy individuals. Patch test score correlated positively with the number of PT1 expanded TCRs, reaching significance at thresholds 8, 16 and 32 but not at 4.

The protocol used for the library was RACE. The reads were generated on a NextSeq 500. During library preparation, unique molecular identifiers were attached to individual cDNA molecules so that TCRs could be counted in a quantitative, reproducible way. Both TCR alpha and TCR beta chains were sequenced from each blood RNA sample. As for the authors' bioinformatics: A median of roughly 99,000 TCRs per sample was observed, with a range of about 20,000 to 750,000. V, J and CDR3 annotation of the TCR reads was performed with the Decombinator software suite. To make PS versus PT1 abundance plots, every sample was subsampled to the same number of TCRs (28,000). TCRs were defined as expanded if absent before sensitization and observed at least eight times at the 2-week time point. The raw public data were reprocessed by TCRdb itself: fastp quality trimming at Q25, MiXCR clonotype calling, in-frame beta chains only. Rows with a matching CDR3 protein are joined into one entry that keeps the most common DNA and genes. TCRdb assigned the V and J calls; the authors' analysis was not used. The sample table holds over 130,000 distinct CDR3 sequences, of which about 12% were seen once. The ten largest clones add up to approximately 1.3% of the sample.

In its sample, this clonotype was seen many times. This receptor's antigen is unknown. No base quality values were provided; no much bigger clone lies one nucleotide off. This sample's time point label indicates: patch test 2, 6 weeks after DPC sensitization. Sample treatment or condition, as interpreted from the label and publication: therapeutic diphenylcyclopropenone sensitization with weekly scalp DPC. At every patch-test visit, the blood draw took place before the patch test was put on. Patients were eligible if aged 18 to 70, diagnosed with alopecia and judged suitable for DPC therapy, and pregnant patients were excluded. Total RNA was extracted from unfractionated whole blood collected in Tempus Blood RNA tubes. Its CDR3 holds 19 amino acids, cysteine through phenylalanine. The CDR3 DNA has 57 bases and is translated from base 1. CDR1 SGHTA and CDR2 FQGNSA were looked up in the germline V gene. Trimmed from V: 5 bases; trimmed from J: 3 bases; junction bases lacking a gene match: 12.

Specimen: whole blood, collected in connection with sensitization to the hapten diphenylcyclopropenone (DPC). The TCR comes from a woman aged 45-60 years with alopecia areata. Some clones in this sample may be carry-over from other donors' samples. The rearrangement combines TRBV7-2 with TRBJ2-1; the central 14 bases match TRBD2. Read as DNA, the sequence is TGTGCCAGCAGCCCTTCGGGACTAGCGGGAGACGGGGGCTACAATGAGCAGTTCTTC. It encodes CASSPSGLAGDGGYNEQFF.